This TCR beta chain was profiled in a study of patients and donors after allogeneic stem cell transplantation (dated by TCRdb to 2019 to 2021). Libraries were constructed by RT-PCR. Sequencing took place on a NextSeq 550. The public reads were quality trimmed at Q25 with fastp and then assembled into clones with MiXCR by TCRdb, keeping productive beta chains. Each entry is one CDR3 protein sequence, shown with its most common DNA and genes. The sample records some 87,000 distinct CDR3 sequences, roughly 52% of which are singletons. The ten largest clones take up roughly 64% of the sample. The CDR3, cysteine through phenylalanine, is 14 amino acids long. Just the 42-base CDR3 DNA is kept, in frame starting at base 1. The germline V gene specifies SGHTA as CDR1 and FQGNSA as CDR2. V is reduced by 1 base and J by 3 bases, leaving a spacing of 6 bases between them. The sample holds a few counts of this clonotype. What this receptor recognizes is not known. Per-base quality was not reported, and no clone a single base away is much larger than it.

Sequenced input: blood, either unsorted or a sorted T cell fraction (not recorded which). The receptor's source is a human donor who was either an allogeneic HSCT recipient or a stem cell or donor lymphocyte infusion donor (not recorded which). It is not recorded whose cells these are; they may come from a transplant donor. The chain was built from TRBV7-2 and TRBJ1-4; TRBD1 is a weak D gene call, 5 bases matching. The nucleotide sequence is given as TGTGCCAGCAGCTTAGGGGACCCTAATGAAAAACTGTTTTTT. Its protein reads: CASSLGDPNEKLFF. The full variable domain, with segments outside the CDR3 supplied by the reference TRBV7-2 and TRBJ1-4 proteins, appears as GAGVSQSPSNKVTEKGKDVELRCDPISGHTALYWYRQSLGQGLEFLIYFQGNSAPDKSGLPSDRFSAERTGGSVSTLTIQRTQQEDSAVYLCASSLGDPNEKLFFGSGTQLSVL.